The next 30 T cell receptor beta chains were all read from a single sample in a study of CD8 T cells in Susac syndrome. Random hexamers were used to reverse transcribe the RNA input (about 0.5 to 1 ug). TCRdb re-analysed the immunoSEQ multiplex PCR reads in MiXCR, keeping a single row per CDR3 protein. The sample lists around 300,000 distinct CDR3 sequences, roughly 94% occurring once. Sequenced material: CD4+ T cells from PBMCs. All receptors derive from a human donor with multiple sclerosis.

The V call is TRBV23-1, the J call TRBJ2-7, with TRBD1 identical over 7 bases. TRBV23-1 is marked as an open reading frame, function uncertain. The CDR3 has 18 amino acids. Losses at the gene ends were 2 bases for V and 1 base for J; bases not matched to a gene: 14. In DNA, the CDR3 is TGCGCCAGCAGTCAACAACCTCATAGGGGGCGGCCTTCCTACGAGCAGTACTTC. Translating it yields CASSQQPHRGRPSYEQYF.

The rearrangement uses TRBV4-1 and TRBJ2-1; D possibly corresponds to TRBD2 (6 bases). V was trimmed by 1 base and J by 3 bases, leaving 16 bases between them. There are 17 residues in the CDR3. Germline V lookup: CDR1 MGHRA, CDR2 YSYEKL. CDR3 protein: CASSQGLTGTFYNEQFF. The CDR3 DNA follows: TGCGCCAGCAGCCAAGGACTGACCGGGACTTTCTACAATGAGCAGTTCTTC.

CDR3 sequence reads: CASSLVGGEYNEQFF. For the CDR3, the DNA is TGTGCCAGCAGCTTAGTCGGGGGGGAGTACAATGAGCAGTTCTTC. This chain uses TRBV7-8 with TRBJ2-1, with TRBD2 matching 8 bases. The length of the CDR3 is 15 residues. The trim removed 1 base at V and 4 bases at J, leaving 3 bases unmatched. Germline-derived CDR1 and CDR2 are SGHVS and FQNEAQ. Combining the CDR3 with reference TRBV7-8 and TRBJ2-1 gives the whole variable domain GAGVSQSPRYKVAKRGQDVALRCDPISGHVSLFWYQQALGQGPEFLTYFQNEAQLDKSGLPSDRFFAERPEGSVSTLKIQRTQQEDSAVYLCASSLVGGEYNEQFFGPGTRLTVL.

The J gene is TRBJ2-1, the V gene TRBV5-6, with D maybe TRBD1 (6 bases). The CDR3 runs 15 residues. V lost 3 bases, J lost 2 bases, and 12 bases lay in between. The germline V gene has CDR1 SGHDT and CDR2 YYEEEE. Here the CDR3 DNA reads TGTGCCAGCAGCTCCACAGGGAGCGCCTACAATGAGCAGTTCTTC. Translating gives CASSSTGSAYNEQFF.

The chain recombines TRBV6-5 with TRBJ1-2, with D possibly being TRBD1 (6 bases). Deletions cut 2 bases from V and 0 bases from J, with 10 bases between. This CDR3 is 15 amino acids long. Germline V gene sequence: CDR1 MNHEY, CDR2 SVGAGI. The CDR3 loop is CASSYEAGANYGYTF. The CDR3 coding sequence is TGTGCCAGCAGTTACGAGGCAGGGGCTAACTATGGCTACACCTTC.

The chain links TRBV19 to TRBJ1-1, with D perhaps TRBD1 (6 bases). The CDR3 is made up of 18 amino acids. Trimming pared 5 bases from V and 0 bases from J, leaving 22 bases between. The V gene's germline CDR1 is LNHDA and CDR2 SQIVND (reference sequence). CDR3 coding DNA: TGTGCCAGTAGTCCAATAAGCAGGGGCGCGGGCATGAACACTGAAGCTTTCTTT. Its translation is CASSPISRGAGMNTEAFF. The entire variable domain, with the rest obtained from reference TRBV19 and TRBJ1-1, is as follows: DGGITQSPKYLFRKEGQNVTLSCEQNLNHDAMYWYRQDPGQGLRLIYYSQIVNDFQKGDIAEGYSVSREKKESFPLTVTSAQKNPTAFYLCASSPISRGAGMNTEAFFGQGTRLTVV.

The chain joins TRBV29-1 to TRBJ1-1; TRBD1 aligns across 7 bases. The CDR3 sequence is 13 residues long. Germline loops: CDR1 SQVTM, CDR2 ANQGSEA. Unmatched junction bases numbered 5, after V lost 3 bases and J lost 4 bases. CDR3 loop: CSVEITGATEAFF. CDR3 nucleotide sequence: TGCAGCGTTGAGATTACAGGGGCCACTGAAGCTTTCTTT.

V is TRBV30 and J is TRBJ1-1; D not certain. The V gene lost 4 bases and the J gene lost 6 bases, with 15 bases spanning the gap. The germline V gene encodes CDR1 GTSNPN and CDR2 SVGIG (reference sequence). The CDR3 contains 13 residues. This chain's CDR3 is CAWNIGRDSEAFF. Written as DNA, the CDR3 is TGTGCCTGGAACATCGGGAGGGATTCTGAAGCTTTCTTT. The full variable domain, rest sourced from reference TRBV30 and TRBJ1-1, is SQTIHQWPATLVQPVGSPLSLECTVEGTSNPNLYWYRQAAGRGLQLLFYSVGIGQISSEVPQNLSASRPQDRQFILSSKKLLLSDSGFYLCAWNIGRDSEAFFGQGTRLTVV.

The chain uses TRBV12-3 or TRBV12-4 and TRBJ2-2; 9 nucleotides line up with TRBD1. The CDR3 runs 15 residues. With 10 bases clipped from V and 1 base from J, the junction kept 7 bases outside the gene matches. CDR3 nucleotide sequence: TGTGCCACCGGAACAGGGGGCGAGAACACCGGGGAGCTGTTTTTT. Translating gives CATGTGGENTGELFF.

The rearrangement uses TRBV20-1 and TRBJ2-5; D may be TRBD2 (6 bases). The CDR3 runs to 13 residues. Per germline, CDR1 DFQATT and CDR2 SNEGSKA (reference sequence). In DNA form, the CDR3 reads TGCAGCGTTGGGACCGCAGGGAGGGAGACCCAGTACTTC. Amino acids: CSVGTAGRETQYF.

The chain employs TRBV12-3 or TRBV12-4 and TRBJ2-7; 9 bases align to TRBD2. This CDR3 is 15 amino acids long. Germline trimming cut 5 bases from V and 2 bases from J; bases unmatched to any gene: 7. CDR3 bases: TGTGCCAGCAGTCTTAGCGGGGGTGTAACCTACGAGCAGTACTTC. As protein: CASSLSGGVTYEQYF.

The J gene is TRBJ2-7, the V gene TRBV28, with 7 positions matching TRBD1. The V and J ends lost 6 bases and 2 bases, in that order; junction bases with no gene match: 7. Germline CDR1 MDHEN, CDR2 SYDVKM. The CDR3 spans 14 residues. CDR3 sequence (DNA): TGTGCCAGCAGAAGGGGCCAGGGGGCCTACGAGCAGTACTTC. Translation: CASRRGQGAYEQYF.

In this sample, this clonotype turned up a few times. This sequence joins TRBV27 and TRBJ2-6, with 10 positions matching TRBD1. This CDR3 spans 16 amino acids. J lost 4 bases, V lost 5 bases, and 5 bases had no gene match. Looked up from germline, CDR1 is MNHEY and CDR2 is SMNVEV (reference sequence). CDR3 bases: TGTGCCAGCAGTCGACAGGGGGCGAGAGGGGCCAACGTCCTGACTTTC. Protein: CASSRQGARGANVLTF. The complete variable domain, with remaining parts taken from reference TRBV27 and TRBJ2-6, reads EAQVTQNPRYLITVTGKKLTVTCSQNMNHEYMSWYRQDPGLGLRQIYYSMNVEVTDKGDVPEGYKVSRKEKRNFPLILESPSPNQTSLYFCASSRQGARGANVLTFGAGSRLTVL.

This clonotype has just one count. The chain is built from TRBV5-1 and TRBJ2-5; a possible D gene is TRBD1 (5 bases). Germline CDR1 is SGHRS and CDR2 is YFSETQ. V lost 3 bases and J 4 bases, leaving 19 bases between the germline ends. The CDR3 runs 16 residues. CDR3 residues: CASSSYRFTQGETQYF. The CDR3 DNA sequence: TGCGCCAGCAGCTCCTACAGGTTTACCCAGGGAGAGACCCAGTACTTC.

V usage is TRBV19 and J usage is TRBJ2-4; D is unresolved. V lost 7 bases and J 0 bases, leaving 10 bases between the germline ends. Germline V lookup: CDR1 LNHDA, CDR2 SQIVND (reference sequence). The CDR3 length is 14 residues. CDR3 DNA sequence: TGTGCCAGTAATTCAGTCTTAGCCAAAAACATTCAGTACTTC. Amino acid sequence: CASNSVLAKNIQYF.

V gene TRBV12-3 or TRBV12-4 combines with J gene TRBJ1-1; no clear D. There are 12 residues in the CDR3. V was clipped by 6 bases and J by 3 bases, with 8 bases between them. The CDR3 loop is CASSPWHTEAFF. The CDR3 DNA reads TGTGCCAGCAGCCCCTGGCACACTGAAGCTTTCTTT.

The chain uses TRBV2 and TRBJ1-5; D call uncertain. This CDR3 comprises 13 residues. CDR1 and CDR2 (germline): SNHLY, FYNNEI. Trimming pared 4 bases from V and 9 bases from J, leaving 13 bases between. Written as DNA, the CDR3 is TGTGCCAGCAGTGTGGACCCGCCGGGGCCCCAGCATTTT. Its protein is CASSVDPPGPQHF.

The chain couples TRBV14 to TRBJ2-1; TRBD1 might be the D (6 bases). V was clipped by 5 bases and J by 5 bases, with 19 bases between them. Germline CDR1 and CDR2: SGHDN and FVKESK. The CDR3 is 16 residues long. The CDR3 is CASSKNLGQPNNEQFF. Here the CDR3 DNA reads TGTGCCAGCAGCAAAAACCTAGGACAGCCTAACAATGAGCAGTTCTTC. The full variable domain, completed using reference TRBV14 and TRBJ2-1, is EAGVTQFPSHSVIEKGQTVTLRCDPISGHDNLYWYRRVMGKEIKFLLHFVKESKQDESGMPNNRFLAERTGGTYSTLKVQPAELEDSGVYFCASSKNLGQPNNEQFFGPGTRLTVL.

The genes are TRBV19 and TRBJ1-4; D gene unclear. Germline V gene sequence: CDR1 LNHDA, CDR2 SQIVND (reference sequence). The CDR3 consists of 17 residues. Between the trimmed V and J ends, which lost 11 bases and 0 bases, there was a span of 22 bases. The CDR3 region is CAGMEGSAGATNEKLFF. The CDR3 DNA is TGTGCCGGTATGGAAGGATCCGCGGGCGCAACTAATGAAAAACTGTTTTTT.

The chain joins TRBV7-2 to TRBJ2-3, with D perhaps matching TRBD2 (5 bases). The V and J ends lost 0 bases and 1 base respectively, with 11 bases between them. The CDR3 has 16 residues. Germline CDR1 reads SGHTA; CDR2 reads FQGNSA. CDR3 region: CASSLAGAGGTDTQYF. Written as DNA, the CDR3 is TGTGCCAGCAGCTTAGCGGGAGCCGGCGGCACAGATACGCAGTATTTT.

The chain uses TRBV19 and TRBJ2-1; D is ambiguous. CDR3 length equals 15 residues. CDR1 and CDR2 (germline): LNHDA, SQIVND (reference sequence). Trimming left V 9 bases short and J 4 bases short, with 19 bases between. CDR3 residues: CASSGRAGGYNEQFF. The CDR3 DNA is TGTGCCAGCTCTGGAAGGGCAGGCGGTTACAATGAGCAGTTCTTC.

The gene calls are TRBV27 and TRBJ1-2; 7 bases are a match to TRBD1. Germline V gene sequence: CDR1 MNHEY, CDR2 SMNVEV (reference sequence). The junction had 10 bases not matched to a gene; V was cut back by 2 bases and J by 4 bases. This CDR3 contains 16 residues. The chain's CDR3 is CASSLSTGDGGYGYTF. CDR3 sequence (DNA): TGTGCCAGCAGTTTAAGTACAGGGGACGGCGGCTATGGCTACACCTTC.

The rearrangement joins TRBV11-2 to TRBJ2-3; TRBD1 aligns across 7 bases. V shed 5 bases and J 2 bases; nucleotides not matched to a gene: 10. The germline gives CDR1 SGHAT, CDR2 FQNNGV. CDR3 length: 16 residues. The CDR3 DNA reads TGTGCCAGCAGCCCTCGGACAGGAAGCTACACAGATACGCAGTATTTT. It is translated as CASSPRTGSYTDTQYF.

This clonotype was seen only once. V gene TRBV12-3 or TRBV12-4 combines with J gene TRBJ2-1; D call uncertain. The length of the CDR3 is 15 residues. Between the trimmed V and J ends, which lost 3 bases and 0 bases, there was a span of 9 bases. Here the CDR3 DNA reads TGTGCCAGCAGTTTGTGGGGTAGCTCCTACAATGAGCAGTTCTTC. Its protein is CASSLWGSSYNEQFF.

This chain connects TRBV18 to TRBJ2-1; D remains unclear. CDR1 is KGHSH, CDR2 LQKENI, per germline. V lost 5 bases, J lost 7 bases, and 9 bases lay in between. This CDR3 is 12 amino acids long. The CDR3 is CASSGLGNEQFF. CDR3 sequence (DNA): TGTGCCAGCTCAGGTCTGGGGAATGAGCAGTTCTTC.

The chain employs TRBV11-3 and TRBJ2-1, with unresolved D. CDR1 is SGHNT and CDR2 is YENEEA in the germline V gene. Trimming stripped 3 bases from V and 8 bases from J, with 8 bases between. The CDR3 consists of 12 residues. CDR3 in DNA: TGTGCCAGCAGCTTTAACAGAGATGAGCAGTTCTTC. Encoded protein: CASSFNRDEQFF.

This chain connects TRBV29-1 to TRBJ1-2; D call uncertain. Trimming stripped 4 bases from V and 3 bases from J, with 15 bases between. CDR3 size: 14 residues. Germline V gene data show CDR1 as SQVTM and CDR2 as ANQGSEA. The CDR3 here is CSVAGSGLDYGYTF. The DNA of the CDR3 is TGCAGCGTTGCGGGGAGCGGTCTGGACTATGGCTACACCTTC.

V gene TRBV18 combines with J gene TRBJ2-1; D is unresolved. This CDR3 is built from 14 residues. V lost 3 bases to trimming and J lost 8 bases, with 14 bases between them. In germline, CDR1 is KGHSH, CDR2 LQKENI. CDR3 sequence (DNA): TGTGCCAGCTCACCGAAAAACCTTGGGGATGAGCAGTTCTTC. Residues: CASSPKNLGDEQFF. The full variable domain, its missing parts supplied by reference TRBV18 and TRBJ2-1, is NAGVMQNPRHLVRRRGQEARLRCSPMKGHSHVYWYRQLPEEGLKFMVYLQKENIIDESGMPKERFSAEFPKEGPSILRIQQVVRGDSAAYFCASSPKNLGDEQFFGPGTRLTVL.

V and J are TRBV19 and TRBJ1-1; D unclear. Germline assignment: CDR1 LNHDA and CDR2 SQIVND (reference sequence). V was clipped by 3 bases and J by 6 bases, with 5 bases between them. The CDR3 runs 11 residues. The CDR3 is CASSILAEAFF. Written as DNA, the CDR3 is TGTGCCAGTAGTATCTTGGCTGAAGCTTTCTTT.

The rearrangement links TRBV12-3 or TRBV12-4 to TRBJ2-2; D is unclear. V was clipped by 2 bases and J by 5 bases, with 6 bases between them. The CDR3 loop spans 13 amino acids. The DNA of the CDR3 is TGTGCCAGCAGTTTAATTGGAACCGGGGAGCTGTTTTTT. This codes for CASSLIGTGELFF.